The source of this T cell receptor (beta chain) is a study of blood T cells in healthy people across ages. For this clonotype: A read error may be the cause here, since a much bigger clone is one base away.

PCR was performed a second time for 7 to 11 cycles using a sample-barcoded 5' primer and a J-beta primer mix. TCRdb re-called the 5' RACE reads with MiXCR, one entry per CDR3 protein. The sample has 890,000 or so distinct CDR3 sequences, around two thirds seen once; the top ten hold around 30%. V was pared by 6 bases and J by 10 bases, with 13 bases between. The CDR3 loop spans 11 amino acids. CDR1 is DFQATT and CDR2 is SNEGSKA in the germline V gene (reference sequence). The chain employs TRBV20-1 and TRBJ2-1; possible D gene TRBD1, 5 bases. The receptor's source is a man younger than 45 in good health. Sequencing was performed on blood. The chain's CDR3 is CSASQGMEQFF. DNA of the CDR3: TGCAGTGCCTCCCAGGGTATGGAGCAGTTCTTC.